This TCR beta chain was observed in a study of OX40 agonist ivuxolimab in advanced cancers. Across the whole study: People in dose escalation had one of these cancers: hepatocellular carcinoma, melanoma, renal cell or head and neck cancer.

Baseline was the first blood sampling point, followed by cycle 4 day 1 and cycle 7 day 1. On this clone itself: Its antigen is not identified.

Only in-frame clones appear in the TCRdb table, and some are missing; sequencing was by immunoSEQ multiplex PCR. The sample holds about 63,000 clones, approximately 88% seen once. Overall study results and limits: At 0.1 to 3.0 mg/kg, clonal expansion of CD4+ and CD8+ blood T cells had occurred by week 6. The antigens recognized by the expanded peripheral T cells, that is their antigen specificity, were not determined.

The clonotype originates from an adult with an advanced solid tumor such as melanoma, head and neck, liver or kidney cancer. This material consisted of CD4+ or CD8+ T cells sorted from blood, taken in a trial of the OX40 agonist ivuxolimab.

The CDR3 spells CASSVAPGRGEFF. The CDR3 coding sequence is TGTGCCAGCAGCGTAGCACCAGGACGGGGGGAGTTCTTC. The chain couples TRBV9 to TRBJ2-1; 7 positions agree with TRBD2. The CDR3 totals 13 residues. The germline V gene encodes CDR1 SGDLS and CDR2 YYNGEE. The J segment lost 14 bases and the V segment lost 0 bases, leaving 8 bases of the junction unmatched.